This T cell receptor (beta chain) was found in a study of blood T cells in healthy people across ages. General study results and limits: It was not known whether donors were CMV positive (a possible confounder of expanded clonotype changes).

On this clonotype: Its matching antigen is unknown.

The CDR3 is made up of 11 amino acids. V lost 0 bases and J lost 15, with 12 bases in between. Germline V lookup: CDR1 DFQATT, CDR2 SNEGSKA (reference sequence). With a J-beta primer mix and a sample-barcoded 5' primer, a second PCR ran roughly 6 to 12 cycles. Via MiXCR, TCRdb re-called the 5' RACE reads, giving one row per CDR3 protein. The sample yields about 1.4 million distinct CDR3 sequences, approximately 59% seen once. Researchers isolated at least 7 million PBMCs per sample. V usage is TRBV20-1 and J usage is TRBJ2-1; perhaps D is TRBD1 or TRBD2 (5 bases each). The sequencing sample was made of blood. The TCR was taken from a man aged 18 to 29 in good health. This CDR3 is CSARDRWGSFF. Written as DNA, the CDR3 is TGCAGTGCTAGAGACAGATGGGGGTCGTTCTTC.